This T cell receptor (beta chain) was documented in a study of blood T cell repertoires in COVID-19 (dated by TCRdb to 2018 to 2020). For the wider study: Samples from collaborators originated in the United States, Italy and Spain and spanned both the acute and convalescent phases of COVID-19. Where available, HLA class I and class II types were obtained from metadata supplied by the sample provider rather than from assay-based typing. The dataset comprised deeply sampled blood TCRbeta repertoires from subjects exposed to, actively infected with, or recovered from COVID-19. The material from the prospective study consisted of cDNA or gDNA derived from T cells, B-cell-depleted T cells, or PBMCs. Samples came from the ongoing ImmuneRACE study (first 160 participants) plus 1,254 subjects from 6 global collaborators. Sample metadata almost always included a de-identified subject ID, COVID-19 status, age in years and sex. The repertoires were released in a freely available public database meant as a resource for research on the immune response to SARS-CoV-2.

Counted from cysteine to phenylalanine, this CDR3 has 14 amino acids. Only the CDR3 region is kept as DNA, spanning 42 bases read in frame from base 1. The germline V gene supplies CDR1 MDHEN and CDR2 SYDVKM. Between the V and J ends, shortened by 6 bases and 6 bases respectively, the junction contains 12 bases. TCRbeta CDR3 regions were amplified from genomic DNA using the immunoSEQ Assay, a bias-controlled multiplex PCR. In the original analysis: Nucleated cell counts per sample were estimated from amplification of reference gene primers within the assay. To quantify the absolute abundance of each unique TCRbeta CDR3 rearrangement, sequence reads were collapsed and filtered. For each sample, productive Simpson clonality was calculated by taking the square root of Simpson's diversity index across productive rearrangements. TCRdb re-hosts the immuneACCESS table, in-frame sequences only. Its copies lack some clones; in the studies checked, an unresolved V gene accounts for under half of them, and the cause for the rest is not known. From that table come the V and J calls and clone size; the DNA was used to work out D and trimming. The sample table lists more than 65,000 clones, 75% to 90% of them with a count of one. Together, the top ten hold under 6% of the sample.

This clone was seen more than once but under ten times. Its antigen has not been determined. No base qualities exist here, and no much larger clone lies one base off it. The research as a whole found: How much clinical and demographic metadata was included differed by source and by participant, and the metadata was provided uncurated.

Whole blood was collected in K2EDTA tubes by collaborating institutions according to the institutions' own protocols. For TCRbeta analysis, collaborator samples were shipped as frozen whole blood, as isolated PBMCs, or as DNA extracted from either sample type. The clonotype comes from a man older than 75 with acute or convalescent COVID-19. What was sequenced was peripheral blood. This chain joins TRBV28 to TRBJ1-6; no confident D gene assignment can be made. The bases read TGTGCCAGCAGGCTAGGTGGGTTTAATTCACCCCTCCACTTT. Translated, it gives CASRLGGFNSPLHF.